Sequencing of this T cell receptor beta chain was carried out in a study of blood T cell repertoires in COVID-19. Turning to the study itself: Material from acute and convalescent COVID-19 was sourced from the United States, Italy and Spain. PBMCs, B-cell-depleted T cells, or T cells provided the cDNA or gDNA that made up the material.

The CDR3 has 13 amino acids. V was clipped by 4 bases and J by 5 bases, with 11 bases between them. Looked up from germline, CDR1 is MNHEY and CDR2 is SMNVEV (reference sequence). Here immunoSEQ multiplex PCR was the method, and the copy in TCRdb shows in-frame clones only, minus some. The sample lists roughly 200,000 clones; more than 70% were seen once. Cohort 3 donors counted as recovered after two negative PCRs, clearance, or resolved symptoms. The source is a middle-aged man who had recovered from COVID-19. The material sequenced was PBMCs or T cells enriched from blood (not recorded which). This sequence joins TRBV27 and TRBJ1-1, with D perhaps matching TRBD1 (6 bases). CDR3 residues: CASSSTGWTEAFF. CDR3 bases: TGTGCCAGCAGTTCCACAGGGTGGACTGAAGCTTTCTTT.